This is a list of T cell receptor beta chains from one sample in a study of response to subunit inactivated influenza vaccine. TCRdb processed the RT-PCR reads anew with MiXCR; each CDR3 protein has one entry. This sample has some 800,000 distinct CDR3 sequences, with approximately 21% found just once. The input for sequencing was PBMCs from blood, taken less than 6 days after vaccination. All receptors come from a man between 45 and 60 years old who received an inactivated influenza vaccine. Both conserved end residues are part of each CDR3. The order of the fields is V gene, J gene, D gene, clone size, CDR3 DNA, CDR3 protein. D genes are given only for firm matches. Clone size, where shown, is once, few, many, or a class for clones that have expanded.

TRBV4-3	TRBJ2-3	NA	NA	TGCGCCAGCAGCCAAGTCAGGGGTTTGTCAGATACGCAGTATTTT	CASSQVRGLSDTQYF
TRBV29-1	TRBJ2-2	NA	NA	TGCAGCGGGGCCCACGAGAACACCGGGGAGCTGTTTTTT	CSGAHENTGELFF
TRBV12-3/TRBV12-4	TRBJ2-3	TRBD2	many	TGTGCCAGCAGTTTAGTAGCGGGGGCCACAGATACGCAGTATTTT	CASSLVAGATDTQYF
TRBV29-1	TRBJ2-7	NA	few	TGCAGCGTGGGGGCGATCTACGAGCAGTACTTC	CSVGAIYEQYF
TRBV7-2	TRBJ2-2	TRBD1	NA	TGTGCCAGCTTTAACGACAGGGTCACCGGGGAGCTGTTTTTT	CASFNDRVTGELFF
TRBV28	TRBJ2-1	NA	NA	TGTGCCAGCAGTTTGACGACTAACGGGAAGAATGAGCAGTTCTTC	CASSLTTNGKNEQFF
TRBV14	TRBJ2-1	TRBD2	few	TGTGCCAGCAGCCAAGTAGCGGGGAGCCAGTACAATGAGCAGTTCTTC	CASSQVAGSQYNEQFF
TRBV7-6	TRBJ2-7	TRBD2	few	TGTGCCAGCAGCTACGTAGCGGGGAACGAGCAGTACTTC	CASSYVAGNEQYF
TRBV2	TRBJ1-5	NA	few	TGTGCCAGCAGTGAAGCGCCTAATCAGCCCCAGCATTTT	CASSEAPNQPQHF
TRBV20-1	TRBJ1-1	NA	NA	TGCAGTGCTAGAGTTTGGGGGCCGGGCACTGAAGCTTTCTTT	CSARVWGPGTEAFF
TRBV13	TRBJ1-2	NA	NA	TGTGCCAGCAGCTTTAGGACGGAGACCTATGGCTACACCTTC	CASSFRTETYGYTF
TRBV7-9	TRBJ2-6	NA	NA	TGTGCCAGCAGCCCCTTTAACGCTGGGGCCAACGTCCTGACTTTC	CASSPFNAGANVLTF
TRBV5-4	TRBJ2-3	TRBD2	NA	TGTGCCAGCAGCTTGGCTTCAATTCGGCTAGCGGGAGGTACGCAGTATTTT	CASSLASIRLAGGTQYF
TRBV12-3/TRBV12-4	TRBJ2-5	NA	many	TGTGCCAGCAGTGATCAGCGATCTGAGGAGACCCAGTACTTC	CASSDQRSEETQYF
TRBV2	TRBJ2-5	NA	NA	TGTGCCAGCAGTGAAGCGTTGGGGGGAACAGAGACCCAGTACTTC	CASSEALGGTETQYF
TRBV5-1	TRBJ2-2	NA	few	TGCGCCAGCAGCTTGGCCGGGAAGGTGGACACCGGGGAGCTGTTTTTT	CASSLAGKVDTGELFF
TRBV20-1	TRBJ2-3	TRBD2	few	TGCAGTGCTAGATCTAGCGGGGGGCCCCTTGCGCAGTATTTT	CSARSSGGPLAQYF
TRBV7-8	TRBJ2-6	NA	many	TGTGCCAGCAGCCGAGCAGTCTCTGGGGCCAACGTCCTGACTTTC	CASSRAVSGANVLTF
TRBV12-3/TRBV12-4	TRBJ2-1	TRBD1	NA	TGTGCCAGCAACGAACCGGGACAGGGGACCAATGAGCAGTTCTTC	CASNEPGQGTNEQFF
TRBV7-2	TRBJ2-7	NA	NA	TGTGCCAGCAGCCAGTCCGGGGTGCAGTACTTC	CASSQSGVQYF
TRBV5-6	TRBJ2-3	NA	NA	TGTGCCAGCAGCTCGTATTGGACCTCCTCCACAGATACGCAGTATTTT	CASSSYWTSSTDTQYF
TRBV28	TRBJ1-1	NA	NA	TGTGCCAGCAGTTCCGGGACGACCACTGAAGCTTTCTTT	CASSSGTTTEAFF
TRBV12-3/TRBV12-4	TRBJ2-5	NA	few	TGTGCCAGCAGTTCTCTCCTCCGGGAGACCCAGTACTTC	CASSSLLRETQYF
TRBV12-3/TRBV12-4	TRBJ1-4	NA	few	TGTGCCAGCGGATCATACGGGGGGGAAAAACTGTTTTTT	CASGSYGGEKLFF
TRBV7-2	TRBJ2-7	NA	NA	TGTGCCAGCAGCTTGAGTTCGACAACCGGGCTCGAGCAGTACTTC	CASSLSSTTGLEQYF
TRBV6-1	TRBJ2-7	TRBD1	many	TGTGCCAGCAGTGAAGGATGGGGACAGGGGAACAAGCAGTACTTC	CASSEGWGQGNKQYF
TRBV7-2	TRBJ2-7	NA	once	TGTGCCAGCAGACGCTCTGGGACCGAGGTCGGTGGGCAGTACTTC	CASRRSGTEVGGQYF
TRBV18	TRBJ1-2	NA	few	TGTGCCAGCTCACCACCCCTGATAGCTAACTATGGCTACACCTTC	CASSPPLIANYGYTF
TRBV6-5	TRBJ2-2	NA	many	TGTGCCAGCAGTTACTCCGACTCCCCACCCGGCGGGGAGCTGTTTTTT	CASSYSDSPPGGELFF
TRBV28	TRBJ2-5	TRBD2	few	TGTGCCAGCAGTTCCCCCTCTCGCGGGAGAGTAAGAGAGACCCAGTACTTC	CASSSPSRGRVRETQYF
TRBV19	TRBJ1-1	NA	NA	TGTGCCAGTAGTACCCCCGGGAGGATGAACACTGAAGCTTTCTTT	CASSTPGRMNTEAFF
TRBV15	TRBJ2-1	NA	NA	TGTGCCACCAGCAGTGACAGCTACTCCTACAATGAGCAGTTCTTC	CATSSDSYSYNEQFF
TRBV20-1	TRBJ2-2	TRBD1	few	TGCAGTGCTCAGAGACAGGGTAACACCGGGGAGCTGTTTTTT	CSAQRQGNTGELFF
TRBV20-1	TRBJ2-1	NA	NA	TGCAGTGCTAATCCAGTTACAGCTTACAATGAGCAGTTCTTC	CSANPVTAYNEQFF
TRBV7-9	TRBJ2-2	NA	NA	TGTGCCAGCAGAGAACCACAGGGTTCGAACACCGGGGAGCTGTTTTTT	CASREPQGSNTGELFF
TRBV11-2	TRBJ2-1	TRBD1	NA	TGTGCCAGCAGGCAGATTCAGGGGGTCTCCTACAATGAGCAGTTCTTC	CASRQIQGVSYNEQFF
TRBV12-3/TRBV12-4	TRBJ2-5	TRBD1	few	TGTGCCAGCAGTCGCCTGGGACAGCAAGAGACCCAGTACTTC	CASSRLGQQETQYF
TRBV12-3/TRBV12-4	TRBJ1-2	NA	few	TGTGCCAGCAGTTTCTCAGGGGTCCGTTCCAACTATGGCTACACCTTC	CASSFSGVRSNYGYTF
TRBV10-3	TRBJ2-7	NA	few	TGTGCCATCAGTCGCGACAGGAGGTACGAGCAGTACTTC	CAISRDRRYEQYF
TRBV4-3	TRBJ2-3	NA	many	TGCGCCAGCAGCCAGAGCCCGGGCCGCACAGATACGCAGTATTTT	CASSQSPGRTDTQYF
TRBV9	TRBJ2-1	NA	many	TGTGCCAGCAGCCAGGGGGGAGGGAGCTCCTACAATGAGCAGTTCTTC	CASSQGGGSSYNEQFF
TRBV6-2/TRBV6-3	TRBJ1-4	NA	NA	TGTGCCAGCAGTCGGGAGACAGCGATTAATGAAAAACTGTTTTTT	CASSRETAINEKLFF
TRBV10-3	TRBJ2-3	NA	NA	TGTGCCATCAGCCCGACAAGGGGAGTCGGCACAGATACGCAGTATTTT	CAISPTRGVGTDTQYF
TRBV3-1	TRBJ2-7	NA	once	TGTGCCAGCAGCCCCGGACCTCCCCACGAGCAGTACTTC	CASSPGPPHEQYF
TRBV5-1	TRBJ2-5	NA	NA	TGCGCCAGCAGCTTGTATGAGCGAGAGACCCAGTACTTC	CASSLYERETQYF
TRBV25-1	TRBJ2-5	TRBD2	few	TGTGCCAGCAGTGACGCGGGACTAGCGAACCAAGAGACCCAGTACTTC	CASSDAGLANQETQYF
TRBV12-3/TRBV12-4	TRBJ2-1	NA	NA	TGTGCCAGCAGATATTATCGGAATGAGCAGTTCTTC	CASRYYRNEQFF
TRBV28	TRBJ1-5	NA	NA	TGTGCCAGCATCCGCAAATTAGGGGGGCTAGGTAATCAGCCCCAGCATTTT	CASIRKLGGLGNQPQHF
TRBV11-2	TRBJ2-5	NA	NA	TGTGCCAGCAGCTGGTCCGGGGGGCCAAGCTGGCGTCAGGAGACCCAGTACTTC	CASSWSGGPSWRQETQYF
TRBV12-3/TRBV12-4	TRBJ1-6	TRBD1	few	TGTGCCAGCAGTCTCCCCGGGACAGGGAAACCCCACTTT	CASSLPGTGKPHF
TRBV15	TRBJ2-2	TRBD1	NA	TGTGCCACCAGCAGGAGACAGGGTTGGACCGGGGAGCTGTTTTTT	CATSRRQGWTGELFF